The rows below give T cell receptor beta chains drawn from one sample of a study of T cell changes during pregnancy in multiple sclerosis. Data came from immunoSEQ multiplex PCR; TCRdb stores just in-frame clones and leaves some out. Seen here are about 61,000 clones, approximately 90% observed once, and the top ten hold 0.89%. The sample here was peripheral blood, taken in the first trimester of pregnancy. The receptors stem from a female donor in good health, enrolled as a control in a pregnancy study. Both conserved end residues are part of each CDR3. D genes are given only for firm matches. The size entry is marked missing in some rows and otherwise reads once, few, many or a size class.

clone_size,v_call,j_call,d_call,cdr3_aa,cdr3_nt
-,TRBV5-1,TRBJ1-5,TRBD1,CASSFGTGGGDQPQHF,TGCGCCAGCAGCTTTGGGACAGGGGGAGGCGATCAGCCCCAGCATTTT
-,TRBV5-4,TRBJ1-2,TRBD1,CASSSPGQGTYGYTF,TGTGCCAGCAGCAGTCCGGGACAGGGAACATATGGCTACACCTTC
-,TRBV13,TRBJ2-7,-,CASSLGGERYEQYF,TGTGCCAGCAGCTTAGGCGGGGAGCGATACGAGCAGTACTTC
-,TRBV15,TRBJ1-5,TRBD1,CATSRGARGQGNQPQHF,TGTGCCACCAGCAGAGGGGCAAGGGGGCAGGGCAATCAGCCCCAGCATTTT
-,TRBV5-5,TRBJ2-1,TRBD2,CASSLRAGVPNEQFF,TGTGCCAGCAGCTTGAGAGCGGGGGTACCAAATGAGCAGTTCTTC
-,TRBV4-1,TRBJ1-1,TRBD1,CASSQAGTGRHTEAFF,TGCGCCAGCAGCCAAGCCGGGACAGGAAGACACACTGAAGCTTTCTTT
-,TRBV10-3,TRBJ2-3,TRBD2,CAIGGGAPPGDTQYF,TGTGCCATCGGCGGGGGGGCCCCCCCGGGAGATACGCAGTATTTT
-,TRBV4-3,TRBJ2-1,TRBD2,CASSQATSGGGIEQFF,TGCGCCAGCAGCCAAGCAACTAGCGGGGGGGGGATTGAGCAGTTCTTC
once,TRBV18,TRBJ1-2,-,CASSQTEITNYGYTF,TGTGCCAGCTCACAAACAGAGATAACTAACTATGGCTACACCTTC
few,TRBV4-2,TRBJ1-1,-,CASSQDRGGTEAFF,TGTGCCAGCAGCCAAGACAGGGGTGGAACTGAAGCTTTCTTT
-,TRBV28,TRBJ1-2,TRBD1,CASSAGDSVYGYTF,TGTGCCAGCAGTGCCGGGGACAGCGTGTATGGCTACACCTTC
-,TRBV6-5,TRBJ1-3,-,CASSYSQANTIYF,TGTGCCAGCAGTTATAGTCAGGCGAACACCATATATTTT
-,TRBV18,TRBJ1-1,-,CASSPDSMDTEAFF,TGTGCCAGCTCACCCGACAGTATGGACACTGAAGCTTTCTTT
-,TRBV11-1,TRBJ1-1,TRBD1,CASSLARGTEAFF,TGTGCCAGCAGCTTAGCCAGGGGGACTGAAGCTTTCTTT
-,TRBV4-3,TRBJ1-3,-,CASSQVIYGKDMAGNTIYF,TGCGCCAGCAGCCAAGTTATTTATGGAAAAGACATGGCTGGAAACACCATATATTTT
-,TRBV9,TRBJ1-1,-,CASSAGQEAFF,TGTGCCAGCAGCGCCGGACAGGAAGCTTTCTTT
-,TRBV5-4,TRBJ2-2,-,CASSFQAGPNTGELFF,TGTGCCAGCAGCTTTCAAGCAGGCCCGAACACCGGGGAGCTGTTTTTT
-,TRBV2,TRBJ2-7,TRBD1,CASSPDTDRDYEQYF,TGTGCCAGCAGCCCAGACACCGACAGGGACTACGAGCAGTACTTC
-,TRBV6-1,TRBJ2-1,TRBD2,CASSDRGGRNEQFF,TGTGCCAGCAGTGACCGGGGGGGCCGAAATGAGCAGTTCTTC
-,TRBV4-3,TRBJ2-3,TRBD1,CASSREGQGFADTQYF,TGCGCCAGCAGCCGAGAGGGACAGGGGTTCGCAGATACGCAGTATTTT
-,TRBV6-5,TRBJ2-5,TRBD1,CASSVTGRETQYF,TGTGCCAGCAGTGTGACAGGGCGAGAGACCCAGTACTTC
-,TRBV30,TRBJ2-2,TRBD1,CAWTRGPNTGELFF,TGTGCCTGGACAAGGGGGCCAAACACCGGGGAGCTGTTTTTT
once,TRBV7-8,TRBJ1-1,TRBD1,CASSLLSDRATEAFF,TGTGCCAGCAGCTTACTCTCCGACAGGGCCACTGAAGCTTTCTTT
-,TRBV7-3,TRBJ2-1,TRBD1,CASSNDRGTYNEQFF,TGTGCCAGCAGCAACGACAGGGGTACCTACAATGAGCAGTTCTTC
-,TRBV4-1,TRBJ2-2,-,CASSQPRDTPTGELFF,TGCGCCAGCAGCCAGCCCCGGGACACGCCGACCGGGGAGCTGTTTTTT
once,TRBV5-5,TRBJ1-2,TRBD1,CASSLVAGGNTMGGYTF,TGTGCCAGCAGCTTGGTGGCAGGGGGTAACACTATGGGTGGCTACACCTTC
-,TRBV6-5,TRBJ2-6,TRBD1,CASSWTGASGANVLTF,TGTGCCAGCAGTTGGACAGGGGCCTCTGGGGCCAACGTCCTGACTTTC
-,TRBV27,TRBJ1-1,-,CASNTGQFNTEAFF,TGTGCCAGCAACACAGGACAGTTTAACACTGAAGCTTTCTTT
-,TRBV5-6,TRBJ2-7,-,CASSRLIPGPGYEQYF,TGTGCCAGCAGCCGCCTGATCCCGGGTCCGGGCTACGAGCAGTACTTC
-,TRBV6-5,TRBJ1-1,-,CASSIQGSIEAFF,TGTGCCAGCAGCATACAGGGAAGCATTGAAGCTTTCTTT